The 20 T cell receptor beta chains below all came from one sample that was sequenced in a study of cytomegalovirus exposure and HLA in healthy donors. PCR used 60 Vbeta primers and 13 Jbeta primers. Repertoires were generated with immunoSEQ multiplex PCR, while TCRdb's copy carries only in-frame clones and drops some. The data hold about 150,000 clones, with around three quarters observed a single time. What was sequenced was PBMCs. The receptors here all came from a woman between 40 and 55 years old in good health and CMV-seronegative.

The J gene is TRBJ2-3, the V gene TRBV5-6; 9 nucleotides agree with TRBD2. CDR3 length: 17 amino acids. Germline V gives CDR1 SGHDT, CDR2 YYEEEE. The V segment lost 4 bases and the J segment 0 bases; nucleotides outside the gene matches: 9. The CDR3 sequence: CASSPGVREGSTDTQYF. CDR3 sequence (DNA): TGTGCCAGCAGCCCCGGGGTGCGGGAGGGGAGCACAGATACGCAGTATTTT.

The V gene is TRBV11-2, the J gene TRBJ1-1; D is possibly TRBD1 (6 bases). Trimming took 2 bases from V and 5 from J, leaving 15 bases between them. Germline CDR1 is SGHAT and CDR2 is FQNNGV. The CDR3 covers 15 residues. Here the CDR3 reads CASSLILGARTEAFF. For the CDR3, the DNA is TGTGCCAGCAGCTTAATTCTGGGGGCGCGGACTGAAGCTTTCTTT.

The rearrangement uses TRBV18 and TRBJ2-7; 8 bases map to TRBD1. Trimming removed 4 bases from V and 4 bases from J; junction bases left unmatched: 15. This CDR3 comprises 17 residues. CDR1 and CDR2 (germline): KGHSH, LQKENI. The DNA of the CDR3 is TGTGCCAGCTCACTTCCTGAGGACAGGGAGTCCCCTTACGAGCAGTACTTC. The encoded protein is CASSLPEDRESPYEQYF.

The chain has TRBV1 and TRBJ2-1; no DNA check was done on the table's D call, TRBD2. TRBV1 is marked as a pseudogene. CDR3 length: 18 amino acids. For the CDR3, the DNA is TGCACCAGCAGCCTAAGGAGGGAAGATAGTTATGGCTACAATGAGCAGTTCTTC. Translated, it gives CTSSLRREDSYGYNEQFF.

CDR3 sequence: CAINRGTEAFF. The CDR3 DNA reads TGTGCCATCAACAGGGGCACTGAAGCTTTCTTT. The chain is built from TRBV10-3 and TRBJ1-1; 7 bases are shared with TRBD1. With V trimmed by 7 bases and J by 4 bases, 0 bases remained unmatched. The germline V gene encodes CDR1 ENHRY and CDR2 SYGVKD. The CDR3 spans 11 residues.

CDR3 sequence: CASSFASSGSSYEQYF. Here the CDR3 DNA reads TGCGCCAGCAGCTTCGCTTCTAGCGGGAGCTCCTACGAGCAGTACTTC. This chain links TRBV5-1 with TRBJ2-7; TRBD2 aligns across 10 bases. The J segment lost 0 bases and the V segment lost 2 bases, leaving 5 bases of the junction unmatched. Germline V gene lookup returns CDR1 SGHRS and CDR2 YFSETQ. The length of the CDR3 is 16 residues.

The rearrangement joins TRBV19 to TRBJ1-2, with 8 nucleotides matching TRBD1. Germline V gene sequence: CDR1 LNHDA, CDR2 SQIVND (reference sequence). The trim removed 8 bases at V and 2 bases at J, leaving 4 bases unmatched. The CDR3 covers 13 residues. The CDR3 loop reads CASYRQGNYGYTF. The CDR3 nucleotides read TGTGCCAGTTATCGACAGGGGAACTATGGCTACACCTTC. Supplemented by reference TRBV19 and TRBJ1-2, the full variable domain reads DGGITQSPKYLFRKEGQNVTLSCEQNLNHDAMYWYRQDPGQGLRLIYYSQIVNDFQKGDIAEGYSVSREKKESFPLTVTSAQKNPTAFYLCASYRQGNYGYTFGSGTRLTVV.

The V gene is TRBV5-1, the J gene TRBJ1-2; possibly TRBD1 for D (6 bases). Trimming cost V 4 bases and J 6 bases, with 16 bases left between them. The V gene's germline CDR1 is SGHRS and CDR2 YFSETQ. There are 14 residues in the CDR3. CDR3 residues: CASSIRQVGDGYTF. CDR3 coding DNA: TGCGCCAGCAGCATAAGACAGGTGGGAGATGGCTACACCTTC.

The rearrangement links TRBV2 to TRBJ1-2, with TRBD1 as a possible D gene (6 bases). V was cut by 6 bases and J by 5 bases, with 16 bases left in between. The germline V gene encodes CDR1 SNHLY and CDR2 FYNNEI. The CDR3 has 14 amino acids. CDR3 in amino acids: CASSSREGGYGYTF. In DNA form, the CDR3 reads TGTGCCAGCAGCTCCCGGGAGGGGGGTTATGGCTACACCTTC.

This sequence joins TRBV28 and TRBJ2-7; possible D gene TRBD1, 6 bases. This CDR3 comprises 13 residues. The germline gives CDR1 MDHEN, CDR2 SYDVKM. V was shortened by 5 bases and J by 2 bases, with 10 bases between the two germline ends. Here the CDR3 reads CASSGQPAYEQYF. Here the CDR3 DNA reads TGTGCCAGCAGTGGACAGCCCGCCTACGAGCAGTACTTC.

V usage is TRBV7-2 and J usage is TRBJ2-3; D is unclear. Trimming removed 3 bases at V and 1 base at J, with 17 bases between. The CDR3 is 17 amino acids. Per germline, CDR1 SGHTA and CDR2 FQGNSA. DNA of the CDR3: TGTGCCAGCAGCTTCACTATTGACTCAGCACGCACAGATACGCAGTATTTT. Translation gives CASSFTIDSARTDTQYF. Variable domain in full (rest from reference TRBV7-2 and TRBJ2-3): GAGVSQSPSNKVTEKGKDVELRCDPISGHTALYWYRQSLGQGLEFLIYFQGNSAPDKSGLPSDRFSAERTGGSVSTLTIQRTQQEDSAVYLCASSFTIDSARTDTQYFGPGTRLTVL.

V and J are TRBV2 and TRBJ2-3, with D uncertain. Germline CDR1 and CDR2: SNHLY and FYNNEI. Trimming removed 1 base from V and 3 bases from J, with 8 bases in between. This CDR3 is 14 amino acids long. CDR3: CASSEGQETDTQYF. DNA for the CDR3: TGTGCCAGCAGTGAAGGCCAGGAAACAGATACGCAGTATTTT.

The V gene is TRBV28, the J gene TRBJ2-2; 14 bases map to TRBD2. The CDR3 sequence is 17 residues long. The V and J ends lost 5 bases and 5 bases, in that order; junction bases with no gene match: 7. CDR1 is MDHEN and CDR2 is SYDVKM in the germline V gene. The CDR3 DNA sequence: TGTGCCAGCAGTCAAGGGACTAGCGGGAGAGGAACCGGGGAGCTGTTTTTT. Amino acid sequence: CASSQGTSGRGTGELFF.

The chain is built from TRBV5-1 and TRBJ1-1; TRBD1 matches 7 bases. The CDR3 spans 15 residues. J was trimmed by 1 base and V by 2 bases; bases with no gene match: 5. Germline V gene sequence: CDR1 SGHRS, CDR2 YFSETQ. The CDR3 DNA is TGCGCCAGCAGCTTCTCGGGACAGCAGAACACTGAAGCTTTCTTT. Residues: CASSFSGQQNTEAFF.

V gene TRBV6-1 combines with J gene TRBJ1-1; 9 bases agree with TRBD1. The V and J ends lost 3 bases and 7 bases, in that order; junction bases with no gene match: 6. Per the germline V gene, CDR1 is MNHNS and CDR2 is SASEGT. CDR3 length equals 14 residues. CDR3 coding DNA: TGTGCCAGCAGTGAGCCGGGACAGGGAGGTGAAGCTTTCTTT. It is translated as CASSEPGQGGEAFF.

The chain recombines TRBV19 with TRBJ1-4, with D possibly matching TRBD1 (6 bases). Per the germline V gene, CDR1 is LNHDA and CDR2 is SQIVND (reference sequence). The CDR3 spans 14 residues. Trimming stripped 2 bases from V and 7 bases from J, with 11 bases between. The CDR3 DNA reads TGTGCCAGTAGTATAATGGGGGCGGGTGAAAAACTGTTTTTT. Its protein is CASSIMGAGEKLFF.

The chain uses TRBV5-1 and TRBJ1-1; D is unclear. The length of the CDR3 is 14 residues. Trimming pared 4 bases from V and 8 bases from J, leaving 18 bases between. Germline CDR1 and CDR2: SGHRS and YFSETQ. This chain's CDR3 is CASSPLGLGSEAFF. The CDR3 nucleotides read TGCGCCAGCAGCCCCCTTGGACTTGGCAGCGAAGCTTTCTTT.

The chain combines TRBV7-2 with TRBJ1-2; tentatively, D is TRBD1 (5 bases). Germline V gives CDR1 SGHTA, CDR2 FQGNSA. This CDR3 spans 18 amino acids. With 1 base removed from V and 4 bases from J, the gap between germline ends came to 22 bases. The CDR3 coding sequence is TGTGCCAGCAGCTTAGGGGCGGTGAGGGAGGGCAGGGCCTATGGCTACACCTTC. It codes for CASSLGAVREGRAYGYTF.

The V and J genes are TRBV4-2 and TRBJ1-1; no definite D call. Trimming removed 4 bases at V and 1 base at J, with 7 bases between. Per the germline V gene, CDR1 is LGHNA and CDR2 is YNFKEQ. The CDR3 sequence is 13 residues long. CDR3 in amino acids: CASSPNTNTEAFF. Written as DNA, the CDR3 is TGTGCCAGCAGCCCGAACACGAACACTGAAGCTTTCTTT.

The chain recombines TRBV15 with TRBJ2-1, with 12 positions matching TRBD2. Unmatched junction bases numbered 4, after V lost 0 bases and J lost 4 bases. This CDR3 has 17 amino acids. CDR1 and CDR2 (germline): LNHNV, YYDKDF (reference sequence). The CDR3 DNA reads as TGTGCCACCAGCAGAGATCGAACTAGCGGGGGGTACAATGAGCAGTTCTTC. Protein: CATSRDRTSGGYNEQFF.